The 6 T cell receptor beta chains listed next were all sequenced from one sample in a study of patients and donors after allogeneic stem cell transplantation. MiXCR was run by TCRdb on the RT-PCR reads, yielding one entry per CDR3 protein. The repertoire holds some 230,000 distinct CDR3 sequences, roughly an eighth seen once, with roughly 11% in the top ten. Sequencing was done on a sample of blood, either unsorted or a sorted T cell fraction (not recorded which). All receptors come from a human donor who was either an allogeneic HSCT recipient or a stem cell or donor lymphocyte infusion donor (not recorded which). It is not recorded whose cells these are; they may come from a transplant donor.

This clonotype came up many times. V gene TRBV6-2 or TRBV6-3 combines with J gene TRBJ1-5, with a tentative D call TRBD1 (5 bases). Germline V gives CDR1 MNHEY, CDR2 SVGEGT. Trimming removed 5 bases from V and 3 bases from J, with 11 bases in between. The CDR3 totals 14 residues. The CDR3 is CASSPWGDNQPQHF. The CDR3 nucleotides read TGTGCCAGCAGTCCCTGGGGGGACAATCAGCCCCAGCATTTT.

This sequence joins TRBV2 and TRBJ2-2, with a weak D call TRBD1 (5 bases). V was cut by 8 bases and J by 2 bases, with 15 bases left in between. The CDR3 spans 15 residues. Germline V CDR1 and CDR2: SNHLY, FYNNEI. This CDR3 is CASLEYRLNTGELFF. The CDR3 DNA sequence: TGTGCCAGCCTGGAGTACAGGTTAAACACCGGGGAGCTGTTTTTT. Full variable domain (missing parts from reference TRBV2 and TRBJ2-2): EPEVTQTPSHQVTQMGQEVILRCVPISNHLYFYWYRQILGQKVEFLVSFYNNEISEKSEIFDDQFSVERPDGSNFTLKIRSTKLEDSAMYFCASLEYRLNTGELFFGEGSRLTVL.

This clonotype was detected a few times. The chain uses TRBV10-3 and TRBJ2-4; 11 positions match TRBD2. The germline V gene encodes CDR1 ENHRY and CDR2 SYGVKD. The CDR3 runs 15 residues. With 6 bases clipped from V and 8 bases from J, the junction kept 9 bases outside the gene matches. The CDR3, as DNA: TGTGCCATCAGGACAACTAGCGGGAGTCCGGACATTCAGTACTTC. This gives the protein CAIRTTSGSPDIQYF.

The CDR3 protein is CASRRLALTDTQYF. For the CDR3, the DNA is TGTGCCAGCAGGCGGCTAGCTCTCACAGATACGCAGTATTTT. V is TRBV6-1 and J is TRBJ2-3, with TRBD2 as a possible D gene (5 bases). CDR3 size: 14 residues. Germline loops: CDR1 MNHNS, CDR2 SASEGT. V lost 6 bases and J 2 bases, leaving 12 bases between the germline ends.

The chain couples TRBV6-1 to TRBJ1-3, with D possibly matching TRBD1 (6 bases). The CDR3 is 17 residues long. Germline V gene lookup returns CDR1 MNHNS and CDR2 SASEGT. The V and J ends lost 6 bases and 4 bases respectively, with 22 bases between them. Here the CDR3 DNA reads TGTGCCAGCAGCGCCCGACCCTCCGGGACACTAGGAAACACCATATATTTT. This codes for CASSARPSGTLGNTIYF.

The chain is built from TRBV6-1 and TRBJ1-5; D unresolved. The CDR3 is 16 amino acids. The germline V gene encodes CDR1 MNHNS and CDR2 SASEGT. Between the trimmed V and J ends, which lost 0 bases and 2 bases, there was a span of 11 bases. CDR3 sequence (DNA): TGTGCCAGCAGTGAAGCGCTAGGGCGCCGCAATCAGCCCCAGCATTTT. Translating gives CASSEALGRRNQPQHF.